This TCR beta chain appears in the sequencing data of a study of T cells in Graves' hyperthyroidism and ophthalmopathy. Findings and limits, study-wide: A 13 V-J model separated ophthalmopathy from stable hyperthyroidism.

In making diagnoses, clinical symptoms, serum thyroxine and TRAb, thyroid ultrasound and orbital computed tomography were all used. The CDR3 regions of TCR beta were amplified from RNA transcripts. A first-round RT-PCR of the TCR CDR3 used the HTBI primer set. TCRdb ran MiXCR on the multiplex PCR reads and lists one entry per CDR3 protein. The data contain 250,000 to 350,000 distinct CDR3 sequences, roughly 17% of them singletons. On this clonotype: The antigen remains undetermined.

The receptor was isolated from a man under 40 with Graves' hyperthyroidism. The sequencing sample was made of blood.

CDR3 sequence: CASSLSVGEQFF. The CDR3 bases are TGCGCCAGCAGCTTATCGGTCGGTGAGCAGTTCTTC. The chain carries TRBV5-1 and TRBJ2-1; D gene ambiguous. This CDR3 spans 12 amino acids. V gave up 2 bases and J gave up 9 bases, with 9 bases separating them. CDR1 is SGHRS, CDR2 YFSETQ, per germline.